The 21 T cell receptor beta chains below all came from one sample that was sequenced in a study of blood T cell repertoires in COVID-19. Sequencing was performed with immunoSEQ multiplex PCR; in TCRdb, only in-frame clones are kept and a portion is missing. The sample has hundreds of thousands of clones; roughly 90% are singletons. The sample comprised peripheral blood. The source is a woman aged 25 to 39 with COVID-19, enrolled during active disease.

The V call is TRBV20-1, the J call TRBJ2-7; 9 nucleotides line up with TRBD1. With V trimmed by 3 bases and J by 3 bases, 6 bases remained unmatched. This CDR3 contains 14 residues. Germline CDR1 reads DFQATT; CDR2 reads SNEGSKA (reference sequence). CDR3 coding DNA: TGCAGTGCTAGTTCCGGGACAGGGTTCTACGAGCAGTACTTC. Amino acids: CSASSGTGFYEQYF.

The chain uses TRBV9 and TRBJ2-7; a possible D gene is TRBD1 (6 bases). V was trimmed by 1 base and J by 6 bases, leaving 14 bases between them. The CDR3 is made up of 14 amino acids. Germline V gene lookup returns CDR1 SGDLS and CDR2 YYNGEE. CDR3 region: CASSVNRAPGEQYF. The CDR3 coding sequence is TGTGCCAGCAGCGTAAACAGGGCTCCCGGCGAGCAGTACTTC.

This clone was seen only once. The V and J genes are TRBV6-2 or TRBV6-3 and TRBJ2-3, with D perhaps matching TRBD2 (6 bases). Trimming took off 6 bases at V and 0 bases at J, with 13 bases between the two ends. Germline V gene data show CDR1 as MNHEY and CDR2 as SVGEGT. The CDR3 length is 15 residues. The CDR3 sequence: CASSPGLTSTDTQYF. The CDR3 DNA follows: TGTGCCAGCAGCCCGGGACTTACTAGCACAGATACGCAGTATTTT.

The rearrangement uses TRBV7-2 and TRBJ2-3; 9 bases fit TRBD1. V dropped 2 bases and J dropped 6; count of bases not matched to a gene: 9. CDR3 length: 16 amino acids. CDR1 and CDR2 (germline): SGHTA, FQGNSA. CDR3 loop: CASSLLPGQGGDTQYF. The CDR3 region has the DNA TGTGCCAGCAGCTTACTTCCGGGACAGGGTGGGGATACGCAGTATTTT.

The chain joins TRBV15 to TRBJ1-3; the match to TRBD1 covers 9 bases. Germline V CDR1 and CDR2: LNHNV, YYDKDF (reference sequence). This CDR3 region has 17 residues. Germline trimming cut 2 bases from V and 3 bases from J; bases unmatched to any gene: 8. This chain's CDR3 is CATSRFSRDRVGNTIYF. The DNA of the CDR3 is TGTGCCACCAGCAGATTTTCCCGGGACAGGGTTGGAAACACCATATATTTT.

This chain connects TRBV19 to TRBJ1-5; weak D call: TRBD1 (5 bases). Trimming removed 5 bases at V and 0 bases at J, with 20 bases between. Per germline, CDR1 LNHDA and CDR2 SQIVND (reference sequence). The length of the CDR3 is 18 residues. The chain's CDR3 is CASSPVFYGAASNQPQHF. The CDR3 DNA is TGTGCCAGTAGTCCCGTGTTTTATGGGGCCGCTAGCAATCAGCCCCAGCATTTT. The full variable domain, completed using reference TRBV19 and TRBJ1-5, is DGGITQSPKYLFRKEGQNVTLSCEQNLNHDAMYWYRQDPGQGLRLIYYSQIVNDFQKGDIAEGYSVSREKKESFPLTVTSAQKNPTAFYLCASSPVFYGAASNQPQHFGDGTRLSIL.

V and J are TRBV6-4 and TRBJ1-2, with D possibly matching TRBD1 (5 bases). The ends were cut back, 3 bases at V and 2 bases at J, with 22 bases in the middle. Germline CDR1 and CDR2: MRHNA and SNTAGT. The CDR3 contains 18 residues. CDR3 sequence: CASSDRGRANFSNYGYTF. DNA for the CDR3: TGTGCCAGCAGTGATAGGGGCAGGGCCAACTTTTCGAACTATGGCTACACCTTC.

The gene calls are TRBV10-3 and TRBJ2-7, with D maybe TRBD2 (6 bases). The CDR3 has 14 amino acids. The V gene's germline CDR1 is ENHRY and CDR2 SYGVKD. Between the trimmed V and J ends, which lost 2 bases and 2 bases, there was a span of 10 bases. The CDR3 here is CAISEREEAYEQYF. DNA of the CDR3: TGTGCCATCAGTGAGAGGGAGGAGGCCTACGAGCAGTACTTC.

The chain links TRBV6-5 to TRBJ1-2; TRBD1 might be the D (5 bases). V lost 9 bases and J lost 4, with 15 bases in between. Germline V gives CDR1 MNHEY, CDR2 SVGAGI. This CDR3 is 13 amino acids long. CDR3 bases: TGTGCCAGTCGACTTGGGGGGTCCTATGGCTACACCTTC. It is translated as CASRLGGSYGYTF.

The chain joins TRBV15 to TRBJ2-1; the match to TRBD2 covers 7 bases. J gave up 2 bases and V 0 bases, and 7 bases lay outside the gene matches. This CDR3 is built from 17 residues. Germline V gene lookup returns CDR1 LNHNV and CDR2 YYDKDF (reference sequence). The CDR3 loop reads CATSRDSGRGAYNEQFF. The CDR3 coding sequence is TGTGCCACCAGCAGAGATTCGGGCCGGGGGGCCTACAATGAGCAGTTCTTC.

The V gene is TRBV14, the J gene TRBJ1-5, with no clear D. Trimming left V 1 base short and J 5 bases short, with 6 bases between. CDR1 SGHDN and CDR2 FVKESK come from the germline V gene. The CDR3 has 13 amino acids. The CDR3 bases are TGTGCCAGCAGCCAAGGCGCTGATCAGCCCCAGCATTTT. Its translation: CASSQGADQPQHF.

The chain combines TRBV4-3 with TRBJ2-6, with TRBD1 matching over 8 bases. The CDR3 has 19 amino acids. Trimming took 4 bases from V and 2 from J; bases not matched to a gene: 13. Germline CDR1 reads LGHNA; CDR2 reads YSLEER. CDR3 sequence: CASSLVQGALSTGANVLTF. In DNA form, the CDR3 reads TGCGCCAGCAGCCTGGTGCAGGGGGCGCTTAGTACTGGGGCCAACGTCCTGACTTTC.

The chain uses TRBV24-1 and TRBJ2-5; 7 bases fit TRBD1. V shed 4 bases, J shed 5 bases, and the junction held 9 bases outside the gene matches. The CDR3 contains 15 residues. Germline loops: CDR1 KGHDR, CDR2 SFDVKD. CDR3 nucleotide sequence: TGTGCCACCAGTGACCAGACAGGGCTCCGGGAGACCCAGTACTTC. Translating it yields CATSDQTGLRETQYF.

The J gene is TRBJ2-3, the V gene TRBV7-2, with D uncertain. CDR1 and CDR2 (germline): SGHTA, FQGNSA. Trimming removed 0 bases from V and 0 bases from J, with 7 bases in between. This CDR3 is 15 amino acids long. DNA for the CDR3: TGTGCCAGCAGCTTAGCCCTAGGTAGCACAGATACGCAGTATTTT. Translated, it gives CASSLALGSTDTQYF.

This clone was recorded only once. V gene TRBV4-3 combines with J gene TRBJ1-3; no clear D gene. Germline CDR1 reads LGHNA; CDR2 reads YSLEER. Trimming removed 0 bases at V and 0 bases at J, with 9 bases between. This CDR3 comprises 16 residues. The CDR3 region has the DNA TGCGCCAGCAGCCAAGATGGTGGCCTCTCTGGAAACACCATATATTTT. Translating it yields CASSQDGGLSGNTIYF.

In its sample, this clone was seen a few times. The V gene is TRBV7-8, the J gene TRBJ1-6; no firm D call. There are 13 residues in the CDR3. In germline, CDR1 is SGHVS, CDR2 FQNEAQ. Trimming removed 5 bases from V and 14 bases from J, with 16 bases in between. The CDR3 sequence is CASSTTGDSALHF. DNA of the CDR3: TGTGCCAGCAGCACCACCGGGGATTCGGCCCTCCACTTT. The whole variable domain, remainder taken from reference TRBV7-8 and TRBJ1-6, is GAGVSQSPRYKVAKRGQDVALRCDPISGHVSLFWYQQALGQGPEFLTYFQNEAQLDKSGLPSDRFFAERPEGSVSTLKIQRTQQEDSAVYLCASSTTGDSALHFGNGTRLTVT.

This clone has just one count. This chain connects TRBV5-1 to TRBJ1-1; D not resolved. CDR1 and CDR2 (germline): SGHRS, YFSETQ. V lost 0 bases and J 1 base, leaving 10 bases between the germline ends. The CDR3 runs to 15 residues. CDR3 residues: CASSLGGTGNTEAFF. CDR3 sequence (DNA): TGCGCCAGCAGCTTGGGAGGCACGGGGAACACTGAAGCTTTCTTT.

This clone was counted only a few times. The chain couples TRBV30 to TRBJ1-4, with D possibly being TRBD1 (6 bases). CDR3 length equals 13 residues. V dropped 2 bases and J dropped 7 bases, with 11 bases sitting between them. Germline loops: CDR1 GTSNPN, CDR2 SVGIG (reference sequence). CDR3 sequence: CAWSRGSFEKLFF. The DNA of the CDR3 is TGTGCCTGGAGTAGGGGGTCGTTTGAAAAACTGTTTTTT. The full variable domain, its missing parts supplied by reference TRBV30 and TRBJ1-4, is SQTIHQWPATLVQPVGSPLSLECTVEGTSNPNLYWYRQAAGRGLQLLFYSVGIGQISSEVPQNLSASRPQDRQFILSSKKLLLSDSGFYLCAWSRGSFEKLFFGSGTQLSVL.

This sequence joins TRBV6-5 and TRBJ2-2; tentative D call: TRBD2 (6 bases). Germline V gene data show CDR1 as MNHEY and CDR2 as SVGAGI. The germline V and J ends were trimmed by 2 bases and 6 bases, with 13 bases remaining between them. This CDR3 is built from 15 residues. CDR3 in DNA: TGTGCCAGCAGTTACGGGGGAGGAGGCGCCGGGGAGCTGTTTTTT. Its translation is CASSYGGGGAGELFF.

The chain joins TRBV5-1 to TRBJ2-5; tentative D call: TRBD1 (6 bases). The germline V and J ends were trimmed by 4 bases and 3 bases, with 19 bases remaining between them. Germline V lookup: CDR1 SGHRS, CDR2 YFSETQ. This CDR3 has 16 amino acids. As DNA, the CDR3 is TGCGCCAGCAGCGACAACAGGGATAGGGTGAAAGAGACCCAGTACTTC. Encoded protein: CASSDNRDRVKETQYF.

This chain joins TRBV10-3 and TRBJ1-2, with TRBD1 matching 8 bases. The germline V gene encodes CDR1 ENHRY and CDR2 SYGVKD. The CDR3 runs to 12 residues. The V gene end was trimmed by 6 bases and the J gene end by 14 bases; junction bases not matched to a gene: 11. CDR3 DNA: TGTGCCATCAGAAGAGAGGACAGGGAAGCGACCTTC. It yields the protein CAIRREDREATF.